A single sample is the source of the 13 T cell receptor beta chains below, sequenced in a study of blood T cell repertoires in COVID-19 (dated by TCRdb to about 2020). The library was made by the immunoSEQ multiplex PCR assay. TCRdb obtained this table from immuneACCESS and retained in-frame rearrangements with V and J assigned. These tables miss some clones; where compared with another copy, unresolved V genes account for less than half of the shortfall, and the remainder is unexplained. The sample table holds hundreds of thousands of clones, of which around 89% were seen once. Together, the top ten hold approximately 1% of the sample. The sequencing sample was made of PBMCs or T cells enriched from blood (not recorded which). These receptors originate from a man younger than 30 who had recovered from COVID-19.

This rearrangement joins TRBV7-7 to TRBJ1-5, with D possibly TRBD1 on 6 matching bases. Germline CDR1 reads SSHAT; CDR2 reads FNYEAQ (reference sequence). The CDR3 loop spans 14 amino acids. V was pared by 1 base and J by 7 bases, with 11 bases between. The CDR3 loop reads CASSLGTGNQPQHF. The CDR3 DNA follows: TGTGCCAGCAGCTTAGGCACAGGGAACCAGCCCCAGCATTTT.

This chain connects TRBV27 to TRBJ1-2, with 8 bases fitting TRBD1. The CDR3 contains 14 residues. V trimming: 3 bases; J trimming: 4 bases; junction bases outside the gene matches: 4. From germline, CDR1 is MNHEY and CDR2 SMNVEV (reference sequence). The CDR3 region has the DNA TGTGCCAGCAGTTTCAACAGGGGGGGCTATGGCTACACCTTC. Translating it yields CASSFNRGGYGYTF.

The CDR3 here is CASSAGTYKNIQYF. In DNA, the CDR3 is TGTGCCAGCTCAGCCGGGACATACAAAAACATTCAGTACTTC. V gene TRBV18 combines with J gene TRBJ2-4, with D possibly TRBD1 on 6 matching bases. Trimming took off 5 bases at V and 3 bases at J, with 11 bases between the two ends. The CDR3 covers 14 residues. From germline, CDR1 is KGHSH and CDR2 LQKENI.

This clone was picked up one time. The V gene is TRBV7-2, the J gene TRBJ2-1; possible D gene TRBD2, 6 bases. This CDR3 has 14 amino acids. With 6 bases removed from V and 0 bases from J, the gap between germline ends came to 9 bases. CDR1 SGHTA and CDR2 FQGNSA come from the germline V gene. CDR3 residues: CASSGTFSYNEQFF. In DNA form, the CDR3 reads TGTGCCAGCAGTGGGACTTTCTCCTACAATGAGCAGTTCTTC.

The CDR3 protein is CATSRDLTSFALSYNEQFF. The CDR3 DNA follows: TGTGCCACCAGCAGAGATTTAACTAGCTTTGCCCTGTCCTACAATGAGCAGTTCTTC. This chain connects TRBV15 to TRBJ2-1; D perhaps matches TRBD2 (6 bases). The CDR3 sequence is 19 residues long. Trimming cost V 0 bases and J 1 base, with 19 bases left between them. CDR1 LNHNV and CDR2 YYDKDF come from the germline V gene (reference sequence).

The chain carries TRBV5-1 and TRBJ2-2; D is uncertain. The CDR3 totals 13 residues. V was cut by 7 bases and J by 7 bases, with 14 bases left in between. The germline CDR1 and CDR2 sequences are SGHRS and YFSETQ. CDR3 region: CASRSDSVGELFF. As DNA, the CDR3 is TGCGCCAGCCGCTCCGATTCGGTCGGGGAGCTGTTTTTT.

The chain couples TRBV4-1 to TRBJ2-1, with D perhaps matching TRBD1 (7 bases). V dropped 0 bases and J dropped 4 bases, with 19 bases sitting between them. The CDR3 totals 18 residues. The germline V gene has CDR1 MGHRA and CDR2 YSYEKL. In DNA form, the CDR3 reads TGCGCCAGCAGCCAAGATCTCTCCAGGGGGGCGGGTTACAATGAGCAGTTCTTC. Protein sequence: CASSQDLSRGAGYNEQFF.

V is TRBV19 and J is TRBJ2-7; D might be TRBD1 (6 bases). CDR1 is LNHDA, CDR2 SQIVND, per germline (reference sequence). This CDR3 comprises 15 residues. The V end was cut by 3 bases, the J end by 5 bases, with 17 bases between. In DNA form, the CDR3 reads TGTGCCAGTAGTATCACCCTCTATCGACAGGACGAGCAGTACTTC. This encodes CASSITLYRQDEQYF.

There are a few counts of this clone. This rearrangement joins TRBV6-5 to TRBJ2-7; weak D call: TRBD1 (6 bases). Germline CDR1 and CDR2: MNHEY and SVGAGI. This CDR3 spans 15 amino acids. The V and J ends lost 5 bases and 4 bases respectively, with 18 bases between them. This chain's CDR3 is CASSQSYREGYEQYF. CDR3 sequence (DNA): TGTGCCAGCAGTCAATCCTACAGGGAAGGGTACGAGCAGTACTTC.

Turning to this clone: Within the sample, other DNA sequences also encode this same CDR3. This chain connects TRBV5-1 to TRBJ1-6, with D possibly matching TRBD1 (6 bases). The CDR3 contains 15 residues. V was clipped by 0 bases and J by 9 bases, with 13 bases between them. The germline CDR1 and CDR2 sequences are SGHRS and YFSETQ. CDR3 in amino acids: CASSLETGGGSPLHF. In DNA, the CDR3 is TGCGCCAGCAGCTTGGAGACAGGTGGGGGTTCACCCCTCCACTTT.

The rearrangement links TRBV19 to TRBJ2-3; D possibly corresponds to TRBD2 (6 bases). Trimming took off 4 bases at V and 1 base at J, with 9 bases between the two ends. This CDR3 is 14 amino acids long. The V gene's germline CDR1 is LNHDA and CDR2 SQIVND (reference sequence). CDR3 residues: CASSRSSGTDTQYF. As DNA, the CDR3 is TGTGCCAGTAGTAGATCTAGCGGCACAGATACGCAGTATTTT.

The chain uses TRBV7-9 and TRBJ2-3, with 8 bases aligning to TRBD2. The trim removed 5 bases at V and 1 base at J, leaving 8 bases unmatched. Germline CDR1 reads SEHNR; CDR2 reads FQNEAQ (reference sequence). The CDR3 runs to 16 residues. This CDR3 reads CASSTWALAGTDTQYF. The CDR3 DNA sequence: TGTGCCAGCAGCACCTGGGCACTAGCGGGCACAGATACGCAGTATTTT.

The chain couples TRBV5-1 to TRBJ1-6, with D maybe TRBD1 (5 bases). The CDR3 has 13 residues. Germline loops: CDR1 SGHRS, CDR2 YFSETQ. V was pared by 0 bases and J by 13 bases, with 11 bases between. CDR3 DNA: TGCGCCAGCAGCTTGGTTGGGGGGGACCCCCTCCACTTT. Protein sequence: CASSLVGGDPLHF.